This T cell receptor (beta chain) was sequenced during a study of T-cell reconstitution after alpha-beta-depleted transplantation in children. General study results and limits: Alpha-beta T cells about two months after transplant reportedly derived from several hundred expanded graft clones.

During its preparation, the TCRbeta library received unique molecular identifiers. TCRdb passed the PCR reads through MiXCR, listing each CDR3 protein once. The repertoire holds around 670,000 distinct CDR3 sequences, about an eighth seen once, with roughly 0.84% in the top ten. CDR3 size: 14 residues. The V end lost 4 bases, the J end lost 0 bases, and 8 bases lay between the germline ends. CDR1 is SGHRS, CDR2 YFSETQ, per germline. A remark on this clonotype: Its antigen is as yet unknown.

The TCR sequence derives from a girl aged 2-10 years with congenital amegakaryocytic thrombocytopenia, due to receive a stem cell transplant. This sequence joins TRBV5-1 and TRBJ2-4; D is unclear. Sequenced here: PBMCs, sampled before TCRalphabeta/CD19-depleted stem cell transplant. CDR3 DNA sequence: TGCGCCAGCAGCCGCTGGGAAGCCAAAAACATTCAGTACTTC. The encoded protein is CASSRWEAKNIQYF.